This passage covers 23 T cell receptor beta chains from one sample sequenced in a study of long-term antiretroviral therapy in people with HIV. Sequencing used immunoSEQ v3.0 at survey level. TCRdb keeps only in-frame clones here, not all; method: immunoSEQ multiplex PCR. The sample has tens of thousands of clones; about 97% are singletons. The source was unsorted PBMCs, collected 6.9 years after starting antiretroviral therapy. These receptors were collected from a man aged 25-45 years with HIV.

The J gene is TRBJ1-1, the V gene TRBV27; maybe TRBD1 (6 bases). The V gene's germline CDR1 is MNHEY and CDR2 SMNVEV (reference sequence). Deletions cut 3 bases from V and 2 bases from J, with 10 bases between. This CDR3 is 14 amino acids long. For the CDR3, the DNA is TGTGCCAGCAGTTTGGCAGGGGTAAACACTGAAGCTTTCTTT. This encodes CASSLAGVNTEAFF.

The CDR3 protein is CASSLDGQTVNQPQHF. The CDR3 DNA reads TGTGCCAGCAGTCTAGACGGTCAGACAGTTAATCAGCCCCAGCATTTT. The V and J genes are TRBV7-2 and TRBJ1-5, with D maybe TRBD1 (5 bases). Trimming took 6 bases from V and 4 from J, leaving 19 bases between them. This CDR3 has 16 amino acids. Germline V CDR1 and CDR2: SGHTA, FQGNSA.

CDR3 residues: CTSSQGLRQETQYF. CDR3 sequence (DNA): TGCACCAGCAGCCAGGGACTAAGACAAGAGACCCAGTACTTC. This chain uses TRBV1 with TRBJ2-5; the table gives TRBD2 as D, unverified against the DNA. TRBV1 is a pseudogene locus. This CDR3 is 14 amino acids long.

The chain has TRBV27 and TRBJ1-1; D perhaps matches TRBD1 (5 bases). Germline V gene sequence: CDR1 MNHEY, CDR2 SMNVEV (reference sequence). CDR3 length equals 11 residues. V was clipped by 5 bases and J by 11 bases, with 12 bases between them. The CDR3: CASSGGPDAFF. CDR3 in DNA: TGTGCCAGCAGTGGGGGACCGGACGCTTTCTTT.

The chain joins TRBV2 to TRBJ2-5; D is undetermined. CDR1 SNHLY and CDR2 FYNNEI come from the germline V gene. The V and J ends lost 6 bases and 2 bases respectively, with 16 bases between them. This CDR3 region has 15 residues. This chain's CDR3 is CASREFVGLQETQYF. CDR3 sequence (DNA): TGTGCCAGCAGGGAGTTTGTGGGATTACAAGAGACCCAGTACTTC.

The chain employs TRBV7-3 and TRBJ2-1, with 9 bases that match TRBD1. CDR1 is SGHTA and CDR2 is FQGTGA in the germline V gene. The CDR3 sequence is 14 residues long. V shed 5 bases, J shed 6 bases, and the junction held 5 bases outside the gene matches. The CDR3 DNA sequence: TGTGCCAGCAGCGACCGGGACAGGGCCAATGAGCAGTTCTTC. Translated: CASSDRDRANEQFF.

The rearrangement joins TRBV7-3 to TRBJ2-1, with unresolved D. V was pared by 4 bases and J by 6 bases, with 10 bases between. This CDR3 comprises 13 residues. Germline V gene data show CDR1 as SGHTA and CDR2 as FQGTGA. CDR3 sequence reads: CASSSGPSNEQFF. The DNA for the CDR3 is TGTGCCAGCAGCTCCGGACCCTCCAATGAGCAGTTCTTC.

The J gene is TRBJ1-1, the V gene TRBV29-1; 10 bases align to TRBD1. After removal of 0 bases from V and 5 bases from J, the junction contained 6 bases not matched to a gene. Germline values: CDR1 SQVTM, CDR2 ANQGSEA. The CDR3 spans 15 residues. CDR3: CSVEDTGTGETEAFF. The CDR3, as DNA: TGCAGCGTTGAAGACACCGGGACAGGGGAAACTGAAGCTTTCTTT. Together with reference TRBV29-1 and TRBJ1-1, the CDR3 gives the full variable domain: SAVISQKPSRDICQRGTSLTIQCQVDSQVTMMFWYRQQPGQSLTLIATANQGSEATYESGFVIDKFPISRPNLTFSTLTVSNMSPEDSSIYLCSVEDTGTGETEAFFGQGTRLTVV.

The V and J genes are TRBV7-2 and TRBJ1-2; D might be TRBD1 (5 bases). V was trimmed by 3 bases and J by 2 bases, leaving 13 bases between them. The CDR3 is 15 residues long. Germline loops: CDR1 SGHTA, CDR2 FQGNSA. CDR3 loop: CASSFPRGENYGYTF. The CDR3 DNA sequence: TGTGCCAGCAGCTTCCCTCGGGGGGAAAACTATGGCTACACCTTC.

This chain connects TRBV7-2 to TRBJ1-5, with 9 bases matching TRBD1. Germline CDR1 and CDR2: SGHTA and FQGNSA. This CDR3 spans 13 amino acids. V was pared by 7 bases and J by 8 bases, with 6 bases of the junction left unmatched. The CDR3 protein is CASNQDRGEPQHF. For the CDR3, the DNA is TGTGCCAGCAACCAGGACAGGGGAGAGCCCCAGCATTTT.

This chain joins TRBV18 and TRBJ1-5; 10 bases are shared with TRBD1. This CDR3 is 16 amino acids long. Germline V lookup: CDR1 KGHSH, CDR2 LQKENI. V gave up 1 base and J gave up 4 bases; unmatched junction bases: 4. CDR3 sequence: CASSPQRQGANQPQHF. In DNA form, the CDR3 reads TGTGCCAGCTCACCACAGCGACAGGGGGCAAATCAGCCCCAGCATTTT.

J is TRBJ1-1 and V is TRBV5-4, with D tentatively TRBD1 (6 bases). Germline lookup yields CDR1 SGHNT and CDR2 YYREEE (reference sequence). Trimming stripped 3 bases from V and 3 bases from J, with 15 bases between. The CDR3 is made up of 15 amino acids. The CDR3 is CASSSITGHDTEAFF. The DNA for the CDR3 is TGTGCCAGCAGCTCCATTACAGGGCACGACACTGAAGCTTTCTTT.

This clone was picked up one time. V gene TRBV5-4 combines with J gene TRBJ2-5; D call uncertain. This CDR3 is built from 14 residues. V gave up 1 base and J gave up 1 base, with 8 bases separating them. Germline-derived CDR1 and CDR2 are SGHNT and YYREEE (reference sequence). CDR3 in DNA: TGTGCCAGCAGCTTGAATTCTGTCCAAGAGACCCAGTACTTC. It specifies CASSLNSVQETQYF.

The genes are TRBV6-5 and TRBJ1-2; D remains ambiguous. The CDR3 runs to 13 residues. Germline-derived CDR1 and CDR2 are MNHEY and SVGAGI. The V and J ends lost 1 base and 8 bases respectively, with 11 bases between them. The CDR3 is CASSYLGEQGYTF. The CDR3 coding sequence is TGTGCCAGCAGTTACTTGGGTGAGCAAGGCTACACCTTC.

This chain links TRBV9 with TRBJ2-2; 8 bases fit TRBD1. The trim removed 7 bases at V and 2 bases at J, leaving 16 bases unmatched. The V gene's germline CDR1 is SGDLS and CDR2 YYNGEE. This CDR3 is built from 18 residues. This CDR3 reads CASGNSGQVSPNTGELFF. CDR3 coding DNA: TGTGCCAGCGGAAATTCGGGACAGGTCTCCCCCAACACCGGGGAGCTGTTTTTT.

V gene TRBV25-1 combines with J gene TRBJ2-1; 12 nucleotides align to TRBD2. Germline V gene data show CDR1 as MGHDK and CDR2 as SYGVNS. Trimming took 7 bases from V and 6 from J; bases not matched to a gene: 7. The CDR3 consists of 15 residues. The CDR3 region is CASTELAGGTNEQFF. CDR3 sequence (DNA): TGTGCCAGCACAGAACTAGCGGGAGGCACCAATGAGCAGTTCTTC.

In nucleotides, the CDR3 is TGTGCCAGCAGCCCTGGGACACCTAGCACAGATACGCAGTATTTT. The encoded protein is CASSPGTPSTDTQYF. The J gene is TRBJ2-3, the V gene TRBV27, with D tentatively TRBD1 (6 bases). Trimming removed 6 bases from V and 0 bases from J, with 13 bases in between. CDR1 MNHEY and CDR2 SMNVEV come from the germline V gene (reference sequence). This CDR3 is 15 amino acids long.

This clone was recorded once. V usage is TRBV4-3 and J usage is TRBJ2-7; no firm D call. V lost 1 base and J lost 7, with 5 bases in between. CDR1 is LGHNA, CDR2 YSLEER, per germline. CDR3 length: 11 amino acids. The CDR3, as DNA: TGCGCCAGCAGCCAAGGTTGGGAGCAGTACTTC. Translation: CASSQGWEQYF.

The chain employs TRBV25-1 and TRBJ1-6; D unclear. The germline gives CDR1 MGHDK, CDR2 SYGVNS. Trimming pared 4 bases from V and 8 bases from J, leaving 15 bases between. The CDR3 is 15 amino acids. This CDR3 is CASSGRRGSDSPLHF. CDR3 DNA: TGTGCCAGCAGTGGACGGCGGGGTTCGGATTCACCCCTCCACTTT.

A single count supports this clone. This chain uses TRBV5-6 with TRBJ1-1; D possibly corresponds to TRBD1 (5 bases). This CDR3 comprises 15 residues. Germline V gene sequence: CDR1 SGHDT, CDR2 YYEEEE. Trimming removed 3 bases at V and 1 base at J, with 13 bases between. The CDR3 protein is CASSWGGVSNTEAFF. The CDR3 DNA follows: TGTGCCAGCAGCTGGGGGGGGGTATCGAACACTGAAGCTTTCTTT. Filled out from reference TRBV5-6 and TRBJ1-1, the complete variable domain reads DAGVTQSPTHLIKTRGQQVTLRCSPKSGHDTVSWYQQALGQGPQFIFQYYEEEERQRGNFPDRFSGHQFPNYSSELNVNALLLGDSALYLCASSWGGVSNTEAFFGQGTRLTVV.

This clone has just one count. V is TRBV5-4 and J is TRBJ1-1; maybe TRBD1 (6 bases). The ends were cut back, 4 bases at V and 8 bases at J, with 15 bases in the middle. CDR3 size: 13 residues. Germline CDR1 reads SGHNT; CDR2 reads YYREEE (reference sequence). CDR3 nucleotide sequence: TGTGCCAGCAGCCCCACCTCCGGGACAGAAGCTTTCTTT. This sequence encodes CASSPTSGTEAFF.

V and J are TRBV29-1 and TRBJ2-3; TRBD1 matches 9 bases. J was trimmed by 3 bases and V by 1 base; bases with no gene match: 8. Germline lookup yields CDR1 SQVTM and CDR2 ANQGSEA. CDR3 length: 16 residues. This chain's CDR3 is CSVEGDRAGGTDTQYF. The CDR3 DNA is TGCAGCGTTGAAGGGGACAGGGCAGGAGGGACAGATACGCAGTATTTT.

This chain joins TRBV7-9 and TRBJ1-1; 7 bases line up with TRBD1. The germline V gene has CDR1 SEHNR and CDR2 FQNEAQ (reference sequence). This CDR3 has 12 amino acids. V lost 2 bases and J lost 7; bases outside the gene matches: 1. The CDR3 coding sequence is TGTGCCAGCAGCTTACAGGGGGGTGAAGCTTTCTTT. Its protein is CASSLQGGEAFF. The whole variable domain, filled in from reference TRBV7-9 and TRBJ1-1, reads DTGVSQNPRHKITKRGQNVTFRCDPISEHNRLYWYRQTLGQGPEFLTYFQNEAQLEKSRLLSDRFSAERPKGSFSTLEIQRTEQGDSAMYLCASSLQGGEAFFGQGTRLTVV.